This T cell receptor (beta chain) was retrieved from a study of Graves' ophthalmopathy and Graves' hyperthyroidism. Study-level results: Blood samples also showed most expanded thyroid clonotypes exceeding 0.001 frequency.

About this clonotype itself: Antigen: not known.

Amplification targeted the TCR beta CDR3 regions, with RNA transcripts as the source material. The library came from an HTBI-primed first-round RT-PCR and a second-round multiplex PCR. TCRdb itself ran the multiplex PCR reads through MiXCR, one entry per CDR3 protein. The repertoire holds roughly 700,000 distinct CDR3 sequences, with 35% to 50% as singletons. CDR1 and CDR2 (germline): SNHLY, FYNNEI. V gave up 4 bases and J gave up 5 bases; unmatched junction bases: 7. The CDR3 spans 14 residues. This sequence was found in an adult man with Graves' ophthalmopathy. The V call is TRBV2, the J call TRBJ2-5, with TRBD1 matching 7 bases. Sequencing was carried out using peripheral blood. In nucleotides, the CDR3 is TGTGCCAGCAGTGCACAGGGGTGGAGGGAGACCCAGTACTTC. It specifies CASSAQGWRETQYF.